A selection of T cell receptor beta chains follows, all from one sample in a study of tumor-infiltrating lymphocytes in primary liver carcinoma. TCRdb reanalysed the multiplex PCR reads using MiXCR and keeps one entry per CDR3 protein. The sample lists 300,000 to 350,000 distinct CDR3 sequences, roughly two thirds occurring once. The sample comprised peripheral blood. The receptors here all came from a man aged 35-49 years with primary liver carcinoma and hepatitis B virus infection. CDR3s include the opening cysteine and the closing phenylalanine or tryptophan. A D gene is named only where the DNA matches it firmly. Clone sizes are given selectively: once, few, many, or a class where the clone is expanded.

TGTGCCAGCACCTGCGGGACTATACTTTCCTACGAGCAGTACTTC,CASTCGTILSYEQYF,TRBJ2-7,TRBD2,.,TRBV11-2
TGTGCCACAAGCTTATTCAAGTTGAACACTGAAGCTTTCTTT,CATSLFKLNTEAFF,TRBJ1-1,.,.,TRBV11-1
TGCAGCGTTGGAGGACTAGCGCTGAGGGAGCAGTTCTTC,CSVGGLALREQFF,TRBJ2-1,TRBD2,.,TRBV29-1
TGTGCCAGCAGCTTAGGGGGACAGAGGGCCCCTAGCGACTCCTACGAGCAGTACTTC,CASSLGGQRAPSDSYEQYF,TRBJ2-7,.,many,TRBV11-2
TGTGCCAGCAGTTACTCGATGGCAAAATATGGCTACACCTTC,CASSYSMAKYGYTF,TRBJ1-2,.,few,TRBV6-5
TGTGCCAGCAGTGAACGGGGCCTCGCCCAGCATTTT,CASSERGLAQHF,TRBJ1-5,.,many,TRBV6-1
TGCGCCAGCAGCTTGGAATCGGTAACCTACGAGCAGTACTTC,CASSLESVTYEQYF,TRBJ2-7,.,.,TRBV5-1
TGTGTCAGCAGCTTGGCCATGGAGACCCAGTACTTC,CVSSLAMETQYF,TRBJ2-5,.,.,TRBV5-4
TGTGCCACCTTGGGACTAGCGGGAGGGTCGGCCACCGGGGAGCTGTTTTTT,CATLGLAGGSATGELFF,TRBJ2-2,TRBD2,.,TRBV6-5
TGTACCAGCAGTCCCCGGGACAGGGAAGGACAGCCCCAGCATTTT,CTSSPRDREGQPQHF,TRBJ1-5,TRBD1,.,TRBV6-1
TGTGCCAGCAGCCTCGGACAGAGCTATGGCTACACCTTC,CASSLGQSYGYTF,TRBJ1-2,.,few,TRBV7-9
TGTGCCAGCAGTGTAACCGGGACTCCAGTCTACGAGCAGTACTTC,CASSVTGTPVYEQYF,TRBJ2-7,.,few,TRBV6-1
TGTGCCAGCAGTTCCGCCCCGGGAGGGGTGGATGGCTACACCTTC,CASSSAPGGVDGYTF,TRBJ1-2,.,few,TRBV28
TGTGCCAGCAGTCGACAGGAGGACTACTCCTACGAGCAGTACTTC,CASSRQEDYSYEQYF,TRBJ2-7,.,few,TRBV28
TGTGCCAGCAGCCAACCTCGCACAGATACGCAGTATTTT,CASSQPRTDTQYF,TRBJ2-3,.,few,TRBV28
TGTGCCAGCAGGCCGACCAGTTCCTACAATGAGCAGTTCTTC,CASRPTSSYNEQFF,TRBJ2-1,.,.,TRBV2
TGTGCCAGCAGCTTAGTTGGAGGTGCGAACACAGTGGAGCTGTTTTTT,CASSLVGGANTVELFF,TRBJ2-2,.,.,TRBV11-2
TGCGCCAGCAGCTTGGCCCCAGGGGGAGAAGCTTTCTTT,CASSLAPGGEAFF,TRBJ1-1,TRBD1,few,TRBV5-1
TGTGCCAGCAGCTTAGACTTTAGATGGGCGAACACTGAAACTTTCTTT,CASSLDFRWANTETFF,TRBJ1-1,.,.,TRBV11-2
TGTGCCAGCAGTGAAACCTTACAGGCAATCTATGGCTCCACCTTC,CASSETLQAIYGSTF,TRBJ1-2,.,.,TRBV6-5
TGTGCCAGCAGTGCTCAGGGTGTCACCGGGGAGCTGTTTTTT,CASSAQGVTGELFF,TRBJ2-2,.,many,TRBV12-3/TRBV12-4
TGTGCCAGCAGCTCCCACATGAACACTGAAGCTTTCTTT,CASSSHMNTEAFF,TRBJ1-1,.,medium-sized,TRBV11-1
TGTGCCAGCAGTTACGACAGGAACACTGAAGCTTTCTTT,CASSYDRNTEAFF,TRBJ1-1,.,many,TRBV6-5
TGTGCCAGCAGCTTTTTATCTAGCGGCAGTAAGGGGCACGAGCAGTACTTC,CASSFLSSGSKGHEQYF,TRBJ2-7,TRBD2,.,TRBV13
TGTGCCAACATTCCTGAAGGGGGCGGCACAGATACGCAGTATTTT,CANIPEGGGTDTQYF,TRBJ2-3,TRBD1,.,TRBV12-3/TRBV12-4
TGCAGCTGTACTGGGGGTAATGCAGATACGCAGTATTTT,CSCTGGNADTQYF,TRBJ2-3,.,.,TRBV29-1
TGTGTCAGCAGCACCAAGGCCTCCTCCTACGAGCAATACTTC,CVSSTKASSYEQYF,TRBJ2-7,.,once,TRBV11-1
TGTGCCACCCAAGGGGCGGGAGGACTACGTGAGCAGTTCTTC,CATQGAGGLREQFF,TRBJ2-1,TRBD2,.,TRBV28
TGTGCCAGCAGTTTACGGCGGGAAGACGACGAGCAGTACTTC,CASSLRREDDEQYF,TRBJ2-7,.,few,TRBV28
TGTGCCAGCAGACCGACTAGCGGGAGAGGATTCAACAATGAGCAGTTCTTC,CASRPTSGRGFNNEQFF,TRBJ2-1,TRBD2,.,TRBV11-2
TGTACCAGCAGTTGCGTCGCGGGGGCCAACGTCCTGACTTTC,CTSSCVAGANVLTF,TRBJ2-6,.,.,TRBV6-5
TGCGCCAGCAGCCAAGATCGGGGTGGGCCCGTACGAAGCTCTGGAAACACCATATATTTT,CASSQDRGGPVRSSGNTIYF,TRBJ1-3,.,.,TRBV4-1
TGTGCCAGCAGGTTTAGCCCTACCTCCTACGTTGAGCAGTTCTTC,CASRFSPTSYVEQFF,TRBJ2-1,.,.,TRBV11-3
TGTGCCAGCATCCCGCAGCTCACCGGGGAGTTGTTTTTT,CASIPQLTGELFF,TRBJ2-2,.,.,TRBV11-2
TGTGCCAGCAGCTATGATGGTTGGCGGAACCCGGATACGCAGTATTTT,CASSYDGWRNPDTQYF,TRBJ2-3,.,.,TRBV4-2
TGCAGCGCCGGACAGCAGAATGAAAAACTGTTTTTT,CSAGQQNEKLFF,TRBJ1-4,.,many,TRBV29-1
TGTGCAAGCAGCTTAAACAGGGGCGAATGCTACGAGCAGTACTTC,CASSLNRGECYEQYF,TRBJ2-7,TRBD1,.,TRBV11-2
TGTGCCAGTATGAGAGGGGGCGCCTACGAGCAGTACTTC,CASMRGGAYEQYF,TRBJ2-7,TRBD1,few,TRBV28
TGTGCCAGCAACTTGGGACTAGCGGGAGGGGTAGGTGGGGCCAACGTCCTGACTTTC,CASNLGLAGGVGGANVLTF,TRBJ2-6,TRBD2,.,TRBV11-2
TGTGCCAGTAGAGACATGCGTCTGAACACTGAAGCTTTCTTT,CASRDMRLNTEAFF,TRBJ1-1,.,.,TRBV19
TGTGCCAGCAGCTTGGACCAGGATACGCAGTATTTT,CASSLDQDTQYF,TRBJ2-3,.,few,TRBV5-4
TGTGCCAGCAGTCGACAGGGTGCTGGGGCCAACGTCCTGACTTTC,CASSRQGAGANVLTF,TRBJ2-6,TRBD1,many,TRBV6-5
TGTGCCAGCAGTATGGGGACAGGGGGGTCCTACGAGCAGTACTTC,CASSMGTGGSYEQYF,TRBJ2-7,TRBD1,many,TRBV12-3/TRBV12-4
TGTGCCAGCAGGTTAGACGGTCTATCTTCCTACGGGCAGTACTTC,CASRLDGLSSYGQYF,TRBJ2-7,.,.,TRBV11-2
TGTGCCTGGAGCGGGGAATTTAATTCACCCCTCCACTTT,CAWSGEFNSPLHF,TRBJ1-6,.,few,TRBV30
TGTGCCAGCAGCTTAGGGGGGCCGGGAGTCGGCATATACACTGAAGCTTTCTTT,CASSLGGPGVGIYTEAFF,TRBJ1-1,.,.,TRBV11-1
TGTGCCAGCAGCTCAAGAGGCTCTTTCAGCCTCCATGAGCAATACTTC,CASSSRGSFSLHEQYF,TRBJ2-7,.,.,TRBV11-1
TGTGCCAGCAGCCAACGGACTAGCGTCCATGAGCAGTTCTTC,CASSQRTSVHEQFF,TRBJ2-1,TRBD2,many,TRBV14
TGTGCCAGCACCGCCGGCAGGGCCCCCTACGAGCAGTACTTC,CASTAGRAPYEQYF,TRBJ2-7,.,.,TRBV6-2/TRBV6-3
TGTGCCAGCAGCCGAACAAGGGAGTTACAAGAGACCCAGTACTTC,CASSRTRELQETQYF,TRBJ2-5,.,.,TRBV5-4
TGTGCCAGCAGCCCCGGGGGGGGGCCCTACAATGAGCAGTTCTTC,CASSPGGGPYNEQFF,TRBJ2-1,TRBD2,.,TRBV7-3
TGCGCCAGCAGCCAGATGGGACAGGGGTCCTACGAGCAGTACTTC,CASSQMGQGSYEQYF,TRBJ2-7,TRBD1,few,TRBV4-1
TGCGCCAGCAGCCACAACGGGGCGGAAGTACGTGAGCAGTACTTC,CASSHNGAEVREQYF,TRBJ2-7,.,many,TRBV4-1
TGCGCCAGCAGCCAAGATGAGTTAATTAACTATGGCTACACCTTC,CASSQDELINYGYTF,TRBJ1-2,.,.,TRBV4-1